This TCR beta chain came from a study of PD-1 blockade in classical Hodgkin lymphoma (dated by TCRdb to about 2020). General notes on the study: Nivolumab dosing was 3 mg/kg intravenously every 2 weeks, continuing until either disease progression or unacceptable toxicity. To define a peripheral blood immune signature of response to PD-1 blockade in classical Hodgkin lymphoma, the study combined TCR beta sequencing with CyTOF.

According to the study, the label for this sample's time point signals: cycle 1 day 1 (C1D1), immediately before nivolumab initiation. All trial patients had relapsed after autologous stem cell transplantation, with cohorts A, B and C differing in prior brentuximab vedotin exposure. Magnetic negative selection with a Miltenyi CD4+ T cell isolation kit was used to purify CD4+ T cells from thawed PBMCs. The trial cohort comprised some 60 patients with relapsed/refractory classical Hodgkin lymphoma whose best overall responses were complete response, partial response or progressive disease. In the multi-cohort phase II CheckMate 205 trial, trial patients received single-agent nivolumab. An independent review committee assessed best overall response using the 2007 International Working Group response criteria. PBMCs from the trial were collected at three points: immediately before nivolumab initiation (C1D1), and during therapy at cycle 2 day 1 and cycle 4 day 1. After peripheral blood was drawn into 8 mL Vacutainer Cell Preparation Tubes, PBMCs were isolated by centrifugation and then cryopreserved. Purified CD4+ and CD8+ fractions were prepared only for cases where an additional PBMC sample was available. Magnetically labelled cells were removed on LS columns in a quadroMACS separator, and the flow-through was collected as the purified fraction.

Remarks on this clone: Its specific antigen is unknown. No much larger clone exists at a distance of one base, and base qualities are not known.

Via the germline V gene, CDR1 is SGHRS and CDR2 YFSETQ. The CDR3 spans 15 residues, from the cysteine through the phenylalanine. Just CDR3 DNA is preserved here, 45 bases in frame from base 1. Trimming removed 3 bases from V and 3 bases from J; the gene matches leave 8 bases unexplained. Study-level results and caveats: Diversity was lower in patients who began nivolumab less than 1 year after ASCT, so these patients were left out of later analyses to avoid confounding by immune reconstitution. Trial patients achieving complete response had baseline diversity similar to newly diagnosed patients, whereas partial responders and progressors had significantly lower diversity. A significant rise by C4D1 was seen in CD4+ but not CD8+ TCR diversity (p=0.0027 vs p=0.16), with the rise being most apparent in complete responders (p=0.02). The study covered only a single clinical trial cohort, and the causes of the repertoire differences, possibly disease activity or prior therapy, were still not defined. Baseline TCR diversity was reported to be lower in newly diagnosed patients than in healthy donors, and even lower in relapsed/refractory patients.

Genomic DNA was isolated using the Qiagen DNeasy kit from unsorted PBMCs as well as from negatively selected CD4+ and CD8+ fractions. Amplification of TCR beta CDR3 regions was done by immunoSEQ multiplex PCR with primers that anneal to V and J segments. A synthetic immune receptor repertoire was used to minimize amplification bias, and any residual bias was removed computationally once sequencing was done. As for the authors' bioinformatics: Custom Python scripts were used to quantify repertoire diversity as the Shannon entropy index. Unsorted, CD4+ and CD8+ repertoires were examined separately, except in combined analyses, for which CD4+ and CD8+ sequences were merged in silico. A clone was considered expanded if an increase in frequency of at least 2-fold after treatment relative to C1D1 was found, and a pseudocount of 0.5 was applied to clones undetected at baseline. Singleton clones were defined as clones with 0 or 1 copy at C1D1, and non-singleton clones were defined as clones with 2 or more copies. Clones expanded in unsorted samples were annotated as CD4+, CD8+ or unknown by matching protein sequences in sorted samples from the same patient. Diversity changes from C1D1 to C4D1 were tested in paired samples using Wilcoxon tests. This is the immuneACCESS table as TCRdb keeps it, with only in-frame sequences that have V and J called. A part of the clones is gone; compared with another copy, unresolved V genes explain less than half, and the rest is unexplained. The V and J calls and clone size were taken over from that table, and D and trimming were inferred from the DNA. Here the sample has tens of thousands of clones; around 83% occur a single time. The top ten hold approximately 1.7% of the sample.

The clonotype originates from a human donor with classical Hodgkin lymphoma. The V and J genes are TRBV5-1 and TRBJ1-1, and 7 bases in between align with TRBD1. The sample consisted of CD4+ T cells from blood, taken at baseline. Here is the DNA: TGCGCCAGCAGCTCCGACAGGGCGAGGGACACTGAAGCTTTCTTT. It translates as CASSSDRARDTEAFF. The full variable domain, with segments outside the CDR3 supplied by the reference TRBV5-1 and TRBJ1-1 proteins, appears as KAGVTQTPRYLIKTRGQQVTLSCSPISGHRSVSWYQQTPGQGLQFLFEYFSETQRNKGNFPGRFSGRQFSNSRSEMNVSTLELGDSALYLCASSSDRARDTEAFFGQGTRLTVV.